What follows is one T cell receptor (beta chain) and its context. This entry comes from a study of glioma-infiltrating T cells after dendritic cell vaccination. Study information: Treatment, given 2003 to 2012, was autologous tumor lysate-pulsed dendritic cell vaccination. At biweekly intervals, patients got three intradermal dendritic cell vaccine injections.

The CDR3 consists of 16 residues. The germline V gene encodes CDR1 SGHNT and CDR2 YENEEA. The V end lost 5 bases, the J end lost 4 bases, and 17 bases lay between the germline ends. Time point specified: after dendritic cell vaccination, including at tumor progression/relapse. None of the glioblastoma patients had an isocitrate dehydrogenase mutation. Amplification used 60 V beta primers and 13 J beta primers. Using immunoSEQ multiplex PCR, the repertoire was profiled, and TCRdb retains in-frame clones only, with some absent. This table has roughly 62,000 clones, about 79% appearing once. Sequences were derived from blood, sampled after dendritic cell vaccination. The rearrangement joins TRBV11-3 to TRBJ1-4; D is ambiguous. This sequence was found in a human donor with glioblastoma. For the CDR3, the DNA is TGTGCCAGCAGCCGGAGCGGTCCAGGCCATAATGAAAAACTGTTTTTT. Amino acids: CASSRSGPGHNEKLFF. Filled out from reference TRBV11-3 and TRBJ1-4, the complete variable domain reads EAGVVQSPRYKIIEKKQPVAFWCNPISGHNTLYWYLQNLGQGPELLIRYENEEAVDDSQLPKDRFSAERLKGVDSTLKIQPAELGDSAVYLCASSRSGPGHNEKLFFGSGTQLSVL.